This TCR beta chain was identified in a study of human versus mouse CDR3 diversity and MHC coevolution. Study-wide points: The lowest clonal inequality scores came from two of three human donors.

CDR1 is SGHTA and CDR2 is FQGNSA in the germline V gene. The CDR3 spans 16 residues. With V trimmed by 3 bases and J by 6 bases, 7 bases remained unmatched. To note about this clone: Its antigen remains unknown.

Assay: immunoSEQ multiplex PCR; the TCRdb copy retains only in-frame clones and omits some. Of tens of thousands of clones listed, just over 90% were seen once; the top ten hold 1.1% to 1.5%. Naive CD4 T cells were sorted as CD45RO-negative, CD62L-positive. The sequencing input was naive CD4+ T cells from blood. The subset denotes: CD45RO-negative CD62L-positive naive CD4 T cells. The sequence was obtained from a person aged 25-75 years in good health. V is TRBV7-2 and J is TRBJ2-2, with 10 bases fitting TRBD2. The CDR3 loop is CASSLAGLAGAGELFF. The CDR3, as DNA: TGTGCCAGCAGCTTGGCAGGGCTAGCGGGAGCCGGGGAGCTGTTTTTT. Drawing the rest from reference TRBV7-2 and TRBJ2-2, the complete variable domain is GAGVSQSPSNKVTEKGKDVELRCDPISGHTALYWYRQSLGQGLEFLIYFQGNSAPDKSGLPSDRFSAERTGGSVSTLTIQRTQQEDSAVYLCASSLAGLAGAGELFFGEGSRLTVL.